This is a list of T cell receptor beta chains from one sample in a study of sequential checkpoint blockade in melanoma. Produced via immunoSEQ multiplex PCR; TCRdb's table is partial and in-frame only. Of about 13,000 clones in the sample, around 20% were seen once. Material: tumor tissue (inferred from file names), obtained from a patient given nivolumab and ipilimumab in sequence. The receptor source for this set is a human donor with melanoma. Both conserved end residues are part of each CDR3. Each record gives: clone size, V gene, J gene, D gene, CDR3 protein, CDR3 DNA. A D gene is named only where the DNA matches it firmly. Clone size appears in some rows only: once, few, many, or a class for an expanded clone.

abundance: few
v_gene: TRBV6-8
j_gene: TRBJ1-2
d_gene: TRBD1
CDR3aa: CASSYLYRDRGDGYTF
CDR3nt: TGTGCCAGCAGTTACCTTTACCGGGACAGGGGGGATGGCTACACCTTC

abundance: .
v_gene: TRBV10-2
j_gene: TRBJ2-4
d_gene: TRBD2
CDR3aa: CASSDSGGKNIQYF
CDR3nt: TGCGCCAGCAGTGATAGCGGGGGCAAAAACATTCAGTACTTC

abundance: .
v_gene: TRBV12-5
j_gene: TRBJ1-4
d_gene: .
CDR3aa: CASTQVKGAGNEKLFF
CDR3nt: TGTGCCAGCACCCAGGTTAAAGGAGCGGGTAATGAAAAACTGTTTTTT

abundance: .
v_gene: TRBV28
j_gene: TRBJ2-1
d_gene: TRBD1
CDR3aa: CASSPMTGRQFF
CDR3nt: TGTGCCAGCAGTCCGATGACAGGGCGGCAGTTCTTC

abundance: .
v_gene: TRBV28
j_gene: TRBJ2-7
d_gene: TRBD1
CDR3aa: CASSFPASGQGSHEQYF
CDR3nt: TGTGCCAGCAGTTTCCCCGCCTCGGGACAGGGTTCCCACGAGCAGTACTTC

abundance: few
v_gene: TRBV6-8
j_gene: TRBJ2-1
d_gene: TRBD2
CDR3aa: CASSGGRERSYNEQFF
CDR3nt: TGTGCCAGCAGTGGAGGGAGGGAACGCTCCTACAATGAGCAGTTCTTC

abundance: many
v_gene: TRBV11-3
j_gene: TRBJ1-1
d_gene: .
CDR3aa: CASSSRWGRIYPFF
CDR3nt: TGTGCCAGCAGCTCCCGTTGGGGCAGAATCTATCCTTTCTTT

abundance: .
v_gene: TRBV6-8
j_gene: TRBJ2-1
d_gene: .
CDR3aa: CASSYQAGIHEQFF
CDR3nt: TGTGCCAGCAGTTACCAAGCAGGGATTCATGAGCAGTTCTTC

abundance: .
v_gene: TRBV6-8
j_gene: TRBJ2-7
d_gene: .
CDR3aa: CASSVPTRGNEQYF
CDR3nt: TGTGCCAGCAGTGTACCGACACGGGGGAACGAGCAGTACTTC

abundance: many
v_gene: TRBV11-3
j_gene: TRBJ2-2
d_gene: .
CDR3aa: CASSLVSLTGELFF
CDR3nt: TGTGCCAGCAGCTTAGTTAGCCTCACCGGGGAGCTGTTTTTT

abundance: .
v_gene: TRBV10-1
j_gene: TRBJ2-1
d_gene: .
CDR3aa: CASSDYNEQFF
CDR3nt: TGCGCCAGCAGTGATTACAATGAGCAGTTCTTC

abundance: .
v_gene: TRBV12-5
j_gene: TRBJ1-4
d_gene: .
CDR3aa: CASAPRGGGEKLFF
CDR3nt: TGTGCTAGTGCACCAAGAGGGGGAGGCGAAAAACTGTTTTTT

abundance: once
v_gene: TRBV5-1
j_gene: TRBJ2-2
d_gene: .
CDR3aa: CASTPGVGNTGELFF
CDR3nt: TGCGCCAGCACCCCGGGTGTGGGAAACACCGGGGAGCTGTTTTTT

abundance: .
v_gene: TRBV29-1
j_gene: TRBJ2-1
d_gene: .
CDR3aa: CSVSSPQDPYNEQFF
CDR3nt: TGCAGCGTCTCGAGCCCCCAGGATCCCTACAATGAGCAGTTCTTC

abundance: few
v_gene: TRBV6-8
j_gene: TRBJ1-5
d_gene: TRBD1
CDR3aa: CAISGTGIGNQPQHF
CDR3nt: TGTGCCATCAGTGGGACAGGGATTGGCAATCAGCCCCAGCATTTT

abundance: .
v_gene: TRBV28
j_gene: TRBJ1-5
d_gene: TRBD1
CDR3aa: CASILSGTEGWQPQHF
CDR3nt: TGTGCCAGCATCCTTTCCGGGACAGAGGGATGGCAGCCCCAGCATTTT